This T cell receptor beta chain was captured in a study of blood T cell repertoires in COVID-19. Turning to the study itself: There were acute and convalescent COVID-19 samples, and they came from the United States, Italy and Spain. Sources were T cells, B-cell-depleted T cells, or PBMCs; the material itself was cDNA or gDNA.

Study processing details: Scientists estimated how many nucleated cells there were by amplifying reference gene primers. TCRdb's copy holds only in-frame clones and misses some; the assay was immunoSEQ multiplex PCR. V and J calls and clone size follow that table, whereas D and trimming were derived from the DNA. The sample includes around 100,000 clones, about 91% of them seen just once. This TCR derives from a human donor with active COVID-19. The donor label of this sample is uncertain. The sequenced sample consisted of peripheral blood.

The CDR3 here is CAISEPSGSSYEQYF. For the CDR3, the DNA is TGTGCCATCAGTGAGCCTAGCGGGAGCTCCTACGAGCAGTACTTC. The chain recombines TRBV10-3 with TRBJ2-7; 10 bases line up with TRBD2. This CDR3 has 15 residues. With V trimmed by 2 bases and J by 0 bases, 1 base remained unmatched. Germline V gives CDR1 ENHRY, CDR2 SYGVKD.